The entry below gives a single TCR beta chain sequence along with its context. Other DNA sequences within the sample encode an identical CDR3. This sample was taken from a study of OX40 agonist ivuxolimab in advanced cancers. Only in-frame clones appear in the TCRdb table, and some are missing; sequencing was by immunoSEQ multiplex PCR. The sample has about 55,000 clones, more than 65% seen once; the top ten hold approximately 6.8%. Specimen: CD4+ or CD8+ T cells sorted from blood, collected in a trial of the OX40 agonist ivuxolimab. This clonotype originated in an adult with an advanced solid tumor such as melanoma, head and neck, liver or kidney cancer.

CDR3 coding DNA: TGTGCCAGCAGTTACGGGGGTGCCCAGCCCCAGCATTTT. Translation: CASSYGGAQPQHF. The chain recombines TRBV6-5 with TRBJ1-5; a possible D gene is TRBD1 (5 bases). The germline V and J ends were trimmed by 2 bases and 7 bases, with 9 bases remaining between them. CDR1 is MNHEY and CDR2 is SVGAGI in the germline V gene. The CDR3 spans 13 residues.